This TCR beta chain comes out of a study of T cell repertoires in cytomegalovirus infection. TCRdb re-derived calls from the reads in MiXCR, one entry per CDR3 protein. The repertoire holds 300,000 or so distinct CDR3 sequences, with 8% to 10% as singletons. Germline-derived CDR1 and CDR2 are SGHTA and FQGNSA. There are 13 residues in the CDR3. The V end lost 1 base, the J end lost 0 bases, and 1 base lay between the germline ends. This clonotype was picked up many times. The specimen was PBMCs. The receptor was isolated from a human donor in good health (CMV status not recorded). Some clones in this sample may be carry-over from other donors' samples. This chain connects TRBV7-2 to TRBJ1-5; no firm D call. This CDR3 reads CASSLDSNQPQHF. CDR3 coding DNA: TGTGCCAGCAGCTTAGATAGCAATCAGCCCCAGCATTTT.